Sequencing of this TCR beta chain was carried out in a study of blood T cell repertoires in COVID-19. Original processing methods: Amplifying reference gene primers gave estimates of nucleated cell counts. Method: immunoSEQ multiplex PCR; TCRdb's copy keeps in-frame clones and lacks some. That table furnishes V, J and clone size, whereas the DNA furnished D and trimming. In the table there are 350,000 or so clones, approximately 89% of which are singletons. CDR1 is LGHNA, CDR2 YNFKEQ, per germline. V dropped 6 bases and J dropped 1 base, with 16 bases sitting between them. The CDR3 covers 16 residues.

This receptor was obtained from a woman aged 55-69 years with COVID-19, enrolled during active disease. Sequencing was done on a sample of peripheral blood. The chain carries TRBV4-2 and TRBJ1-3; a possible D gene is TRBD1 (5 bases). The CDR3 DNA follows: TGTGCCAGCAGTCCTCAGCGACAGTCGTCTGGAAACACCATATATTTT. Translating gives CASSPQRQSSGNTIYF.